This T cell receptor (beta chain) was profiled in a study of early T cells in non-severe SARS-CoV-2 infection. Study-level background: With bulk RNA from unsorted whole blood as input, sequencing yielded unpaired chains.

Unique molecular identifiers were attached to individual cDNA molecules. Each CDR3 protein gets one entry after TCRdb re-called the 5' RACE reads with MiXCR. The sample includes just under 60,000 distinct CDR3 sequences, roughly 8.4% of them seen just once. Broader study findings: Private and CD4 specificities were missed by VDJdb matching, which favored anti-spike CD8 responses.

Details on this clonotype: The antigen is unknown.

The germline V and J ends were trimmed by 4 bases and 3 bases, with 19 bases remaining between them. This CDR3 has 16 residues. The V gene's germline CDR1 is SGHRS and CDR2 YFSETQ. The chain combines TRBV5-1 with TRBJ1-1; unclear D gene. The receptor comes from an adult who was a healthcare worker with PCR-confirmed SARS-CoV-2 infection or an uninfected control (not recorded which). Sequenced material: whole blood. DNA for the CDR3: TGCGCCAGCAGCCCGTCCATTTGGCTATCGGACACTGAAGCTTTCTTT. Its translation: CASSPSIWLSDTEAFF.